This T cell receptor beta chain stems from a study of blood T cell repertoires in COVID-19. This CDR3 has 13 residues. V was shortened by 6 bases and J by 6 bases, with 14 bases between the two germline ends. TCRdb's table, derived via immunoSEQ multiplex PCR, lists solely in-frame clones and lacks some. The repertoire includes about 400,000 clones, around nine tenths of them detected once, and around 4.4% sits in the top ten. The sequence was obtained from a woman aged 25 to 39 with acute or convalescent COVID-19. The sample consisted of peripheral blood. V and J are TRBV12-3 or TRBV12-4 and TRBJ1-2, with a weak D call TRBD1 (6 bases). The DNA of the CDR3 is TGTGCCAGCAGCCCCACAGGGTCTGATGGCTACACCTTC. Protein: CASSPTGSDGYTF.